The rows below give T cell receptor beta chains drawn from one sample of a study of monozygotic twins with inflammatory bowel disease. TCRdb reprocessed the 5' RACE reads and keeps a single row for each CDR3 protein, giving no DNA. There are around 450,000 distinct CDR3 sequences in the sample, with roughly 2.3% held by the top ten. The sample was blood. All receptors come from a human donor with ulcerative colitis or Crohn's disease, or a healthy co-twin of an affected twin (not recorded which). The CDR3 runs from the conserved cysteine through the conserved F or W.

j_call: TRBJ1-3
v_call: TRBV4-3
cdr3_aa: CASSQDIRQSSGNTIYF

j_call: TRBJ1-2
v_call: TRBV20-1
cdr3_aa: CSATDSLNPRSYTF

j_call: TRBJ2-6
v_call: TRBV5-1
cdr3_aa: CASSLDSESSGANVLTF

j_call: TRBJ2-1
v_call: TRBV10-3
cdr3_aa: CAISDQTEQQFF

j_call: TRBJ2-1
v_call: TRBV12-3/TRBV12-4
cdr3_aa: CASSLRLAGSYNEQFF

j_call: TRBJ2-3
v_call: TRBV30
cdr3_aa: CAWSVRRGGATDTQYF

j_call: TRBJ1-2
v_call: TRBV20-1
cdr3_aa: CSARTGGYGYTF

j_call: TRBJ2-1
v_call: TRBV11-1
cdr3_aa: CASSPSGIYNEQFF

j_call: TRBJ1-5
v_call: TRBV10-3
cdr3_aa: CAISESRGDQPQHF

j_call: TRBJ1-1
v_call: TRBV20-1
cdr3_aa: CSARRAGGLNTEAFF

j_call: TRBJ2-1
v_call: TRBV4-3
cdr3_aa: CASSQEYRGEGWNEQFF

j_call: TRBJ2-1
v_call: TRBV29-1
cdr3_aa: CSVTRSYNEQFF

j_call: TRBJ1-4
v_call: TRBV7-9
cdr3_aa: CASGRTRAGDEKLFF

j_call: TRBJ2-1
v_call: TRBV5-1
cdr3_aa: CASSSWNRVLNEQFF

j_call: TRBJ1-1
v_call: TRBV5-5
cdr3_aa: CASSLSSPGTEAFF

j_call: TRBJ1-5
v_call: TRBV7-8
cdr3_aa: CASSLVGAHQPQHF

j_call: TRBJ2-1
v_call: TRBV20-1
cdr3_aa: CSARLLAETNEQFF

j_call: TRBJ1-5
v_call: TRBV18
cdr3_aa: CASSPRGQGDSQPQHF

j_call: TRBJ1-2
v_call: TRBV29-1
cdr3_aa: CSVQRGGGSYTF

j_call: TRBJ2-7
v_call: TRBV11-2
cdr3_aa: CASSLSGTDSYEQYF

j_call: TRBJ2-5
v_call: TRBV6-2/TRBV6-3
cdr3_aa: CASSYLQQETQYF

j_call: TRBJ2-2
v_call: TRBV4-1
cdr3_aa: CASSQDQAGGNTGELFF

j_call: TRBJ2-5
v_call: TRBV12-3/TRBV12-4
cdr3_aa: CASSLIAAQETQYF

j_call: TRBJ1-1
v_call: TRBV20-1
cdr3_aa: CSARGRAGDGGTEAFF

j_call: TRBJ2-1
v_call: TRBV3-1
cdr3_aa: CASSQGTSGVQFF

j_call: TRBJ2-2
v_call: TRBV5-1
cdr3_aa: CASSLEGQHTGELFF

j_call: TRBJ2-5
v_call: TRBV6-6
cdr3_aa: CASVQGEETQYF

j_call: TRBJ1-5
v_call: TRBV7-8
cdr3_aa: CASSPRDRGRQPQHF

j_call: TRBJ2-2
v_call: TRBV9
cdr3_aa: CATQDGRTGELFF

j_call: TRBJ2-5
v_call: TRBV20-1
cdr3_aa: CSAPDLGQETQYF

j_call: TRBJ2-5
v_call: TRBV5-5
cdr3_aa: CASSFSGSWETQYF

j_call: TRBJ2-3
v_call: TRBV4-2
cdr3_aa: CASSHGTSGTDTQYF

j_call: TRBJ2-7
v_call: TRBV5-6
cdr3_aa: CASSLLAGAGEQYF

j_call: TRBJ1-1
v_call: TRBV7-3
cdr3_aa: CASSRGQGEAFF

j_call: TRBJ1-1
v_call: TRBV5-8
cdr3_aa: CASSSGPGQGSTEAFF

j_call: TRBJ1-1
v_call: TRBV29-1
cdr3_aa: CSVEDDWWGTEAFF

j_call: TRBJ1-1
v_call: TRBV18
cdr3_aa: CASSSVIGFTEAFF

j_call: TRBJ2-1
v_call: TRBV12-3/TRBV12-4
cdr3_aa: CASSLGTRGDEQFF

j_call: TRBJ1-1
v_call: TRBV15
cdr3_aa: CATSRVGGSAFF

j_call: TRBJ1-5
v_call: TRBV12-3/TRBV12-4
cdr3_aa: CASSRGEQPQHF

j_call: TRBJ1-1
v_call: TRBV7-2
cdr3_aa: CASSPRTGGDRLAEAFF

j_call: TRBJ2-5
v_call: TRBV5-1
cdr3_aa: CASSLIGTGAETQYF

j_call: TRBJ2-7
v_call: TRBV5-6
cdr3_aa: CASSFSSDEQYF

j_call: TRBJ1-5
v_call: TRBV19
cdr3_aa: CATRGHLSSNQPQHF

j_call: TRBJ2-5
v_call: TRBV12-3/TRBV12-4
cdr3_aa: CASSSRVVETQYF